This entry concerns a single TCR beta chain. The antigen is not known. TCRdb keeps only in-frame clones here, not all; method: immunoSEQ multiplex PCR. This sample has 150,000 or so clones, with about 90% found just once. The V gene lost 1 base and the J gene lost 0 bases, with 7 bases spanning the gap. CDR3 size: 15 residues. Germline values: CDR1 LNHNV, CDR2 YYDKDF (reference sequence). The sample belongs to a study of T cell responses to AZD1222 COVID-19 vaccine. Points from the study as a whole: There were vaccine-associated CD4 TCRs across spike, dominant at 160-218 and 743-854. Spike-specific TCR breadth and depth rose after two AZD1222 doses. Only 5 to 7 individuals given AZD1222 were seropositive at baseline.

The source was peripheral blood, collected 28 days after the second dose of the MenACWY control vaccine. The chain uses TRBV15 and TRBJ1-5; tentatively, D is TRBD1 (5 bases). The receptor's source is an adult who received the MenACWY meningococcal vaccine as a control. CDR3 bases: TGTGCCACCAGCAGAGTAGGGGATAGCAATCAGCCCCAGCATTTT. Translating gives CATSRVGDSNQPQHF.